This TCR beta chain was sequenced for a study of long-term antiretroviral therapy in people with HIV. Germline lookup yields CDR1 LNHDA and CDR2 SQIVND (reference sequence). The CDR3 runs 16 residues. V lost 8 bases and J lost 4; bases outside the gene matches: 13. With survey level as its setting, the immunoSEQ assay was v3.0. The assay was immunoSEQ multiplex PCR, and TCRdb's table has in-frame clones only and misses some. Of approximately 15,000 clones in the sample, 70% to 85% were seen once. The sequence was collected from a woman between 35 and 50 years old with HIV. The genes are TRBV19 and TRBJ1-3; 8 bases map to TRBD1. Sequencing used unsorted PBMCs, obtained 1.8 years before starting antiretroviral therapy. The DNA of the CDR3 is TGTGCCAGTCGATCCCCGCAGGGGGCCCGAGGAAACACCATATATTTT. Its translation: CASRSPQGARGNTIYF.